The present T cell receptor (beta chain) was sequenced within a study of blood T cell repertoires in COVID-19 (dated by TCRdb to between 2020 and 2021). In the study overall: Samples from collaborators originated in the United States, Italy and Spain and spanned both the acute and convalescent phases of COVID-19. The sample metadata nearly always contained a de-identified subject ID, COVID-19 status, age in years and sex. Subjects who had been exposed to COVID-19, were actively infected with it, or had recovered from it provided the deeply sampled blood TCRbeta repertoires that made up the dataset. HLA class I and class II types, where available, came from metadata supplied by the sample provider rather than from assay-based typing. The prospective study material was composed of cDNA or gDNA derived from T cells, B-cell-depleted T cells, or PBMCs. The repertoires were released in a freely available public database intended as a resource for research on the immune response to SARS-CoV-2. Samples came from the ongoing ImmuneRACE study (first 160 participants) plus 1,254 subjects from 6 global collaborators.

This clone has just one count. The antigen this receptor binds is unknown. Nothing much larger sits one base from this clone, and base qualities are not available. Enrolling through a virtual design, the prospective study's participants ranged in age from roughly 18 to 95 years and lived across 24 United States geographic areas. In the prospective study, participants were assigned to cohorts based on the clinical history participants reported in a screening survey and a study questionnaire. In the prospective study, whole blood, serum and a nasopharyngeal or oropharyngeal swab were collected from each participant by mobile phlebotomists. Over an approximately 2-month period, participants in the prospective study had the option of providing additional blood draws and questionnaires. Blood samples from the prospective study were shipped frozen or at room temperature prior to DNA extraction. For this chain, trimming is 6 bases at the V end and 7 bases at the J end, and the number of junction bases without a gene match is 13. CDR1 and CDR2 (SNHLY, FYNNEI) derive from the germline V gene. The CDR3 contains 16 residues, cysteine and phenylalanine counted. Only the CDR3 DNA is retained, 48 bases long and in frame from the first base.

TCRbeta CDR3 regions were amplified from genomic DNA by means of the immunoSEQ Assay, a bias-controlled multiplex PCR. The source study handled its data this way. Within the assay, amplification of reference gene primers was used to estimate how many nucleated cells each sample contained. To quantify the absolute abundance of each unique TCRbeta CDR3 rearrangement, sequence reads were collapsed and filtered. For each sample, productive Simpson clonality was calculated as the square root of Simpson's diversity index over productive rearrangements. TCRdb holds this immuneACCESS table with in-frame rearrangements only. Some clones are missing; in checked studies, unresolved V genes explain under half, and the rest has no known cause. D and trimming come from the DNA, and the V and J calls and clone size come from that table. This sample comprises 300,000 to 500,000 clones, over 75% of them detected only once. The top ten hold more than 0.9% of the sample.

Summary of the overall study and its limitations: The amount of clinical and demographic metadata varied by source and participant and was provided uncurated.

Recombination linked TRBV2 to TRBJ2-3; TRBD2 matches 10 bases in the middle. Sequencing input: PBMCs or T cells enriched from blood (not recorded which). This TCR came from a woman aged 25 to 45 with acute COVID-19. The DNA sequence is TGTGCCAGCAGGTTGGGATTAGCGGGGGGCGGAAATACGCAGTATTTT. The translation is CASRLGLAGGGNTQYF.